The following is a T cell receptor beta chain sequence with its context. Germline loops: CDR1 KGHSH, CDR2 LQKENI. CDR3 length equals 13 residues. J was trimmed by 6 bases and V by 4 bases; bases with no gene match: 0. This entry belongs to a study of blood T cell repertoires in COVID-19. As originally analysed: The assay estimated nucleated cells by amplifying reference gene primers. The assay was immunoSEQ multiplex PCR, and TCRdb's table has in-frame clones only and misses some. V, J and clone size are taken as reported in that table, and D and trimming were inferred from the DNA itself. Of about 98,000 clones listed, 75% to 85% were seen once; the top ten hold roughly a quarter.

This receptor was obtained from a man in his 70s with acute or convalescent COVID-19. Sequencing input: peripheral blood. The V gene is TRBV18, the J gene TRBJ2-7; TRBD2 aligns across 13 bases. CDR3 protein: CASSRTSGSEQYF. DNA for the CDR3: TGTGCCAGCTCACGGACTAGCGGGAGCGAGCAGTACTTC.